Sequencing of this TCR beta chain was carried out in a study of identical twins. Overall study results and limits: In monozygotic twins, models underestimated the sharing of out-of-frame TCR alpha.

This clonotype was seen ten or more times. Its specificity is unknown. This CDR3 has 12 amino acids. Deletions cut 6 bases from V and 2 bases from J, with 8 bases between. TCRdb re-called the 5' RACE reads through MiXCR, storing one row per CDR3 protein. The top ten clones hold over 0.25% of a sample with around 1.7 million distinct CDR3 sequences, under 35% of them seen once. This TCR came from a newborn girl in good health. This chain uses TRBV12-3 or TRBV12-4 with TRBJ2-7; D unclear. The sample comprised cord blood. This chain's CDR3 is CASRIGTYEQYF. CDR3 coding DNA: TGTGCCAGCAGGATAGGGACCTACGAGCAGTACTTC.